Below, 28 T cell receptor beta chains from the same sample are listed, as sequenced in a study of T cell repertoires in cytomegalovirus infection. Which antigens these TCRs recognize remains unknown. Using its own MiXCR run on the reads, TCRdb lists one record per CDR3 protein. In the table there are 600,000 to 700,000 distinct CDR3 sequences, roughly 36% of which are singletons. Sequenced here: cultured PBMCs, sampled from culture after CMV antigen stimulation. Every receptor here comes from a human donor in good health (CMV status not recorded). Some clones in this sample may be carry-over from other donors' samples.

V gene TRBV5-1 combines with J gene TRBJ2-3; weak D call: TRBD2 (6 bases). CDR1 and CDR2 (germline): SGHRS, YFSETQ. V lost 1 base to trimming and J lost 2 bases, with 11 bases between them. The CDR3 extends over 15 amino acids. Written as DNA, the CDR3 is TGCGCCAGCAGCTTGCGGGAGCGGAACACAGATACGCAGTATTTT. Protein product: CASSLRERNTDTQYF.

The CDR3 loop reads CASSPGGGAKGNTIYF. The CDR3 DNA is TGTGCCAGCAGCCCCGGCGGGGGGGCAAAAGGAAACACCATATATTTT. The chain links TRBV5-6 to TRBJ1-3, with D maybe TRBD1 (6 bases). Trimming cost V 4 bases and J 4 bases, with 18 bases left between them. The CDR3 consists of 16 residues. Germline CDR1 SGHDT, CDR2 YYEEEE.

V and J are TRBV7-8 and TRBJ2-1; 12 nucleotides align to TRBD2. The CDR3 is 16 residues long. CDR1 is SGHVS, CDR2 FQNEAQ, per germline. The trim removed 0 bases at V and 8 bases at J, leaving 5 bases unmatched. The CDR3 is CASSLARLAGADEQFF. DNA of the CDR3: TGTGCCAGCAGCTTAGCCCGACTAGCGGGAGCAGATGAGCAGTTCTTC.

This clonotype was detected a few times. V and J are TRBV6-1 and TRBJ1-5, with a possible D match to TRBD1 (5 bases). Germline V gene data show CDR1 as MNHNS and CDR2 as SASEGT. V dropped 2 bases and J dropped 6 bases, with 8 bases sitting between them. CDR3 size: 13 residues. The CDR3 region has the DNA TGTGCCAGCAGTGAACGGACATTTCAGCCCCAGCATTTT. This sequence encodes CASSERTFQPQHF.

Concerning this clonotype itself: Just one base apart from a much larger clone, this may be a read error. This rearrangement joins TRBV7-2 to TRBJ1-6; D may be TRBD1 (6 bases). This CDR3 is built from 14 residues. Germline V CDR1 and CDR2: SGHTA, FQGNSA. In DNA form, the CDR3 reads TGTGTCAGCAGAAGAGGAGGGGGGGTCTCACCCCTCCACTTT. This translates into CVSRRGGGVSPLHF.

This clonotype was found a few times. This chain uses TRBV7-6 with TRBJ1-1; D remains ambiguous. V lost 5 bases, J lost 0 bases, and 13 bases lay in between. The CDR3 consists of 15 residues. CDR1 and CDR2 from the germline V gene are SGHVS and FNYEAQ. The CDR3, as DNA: TGTGCCAGCAGCCCTAACCTGGGAATGAACACTGAAGCTTTCTTT. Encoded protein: CASSPNLGMNTEAFF.

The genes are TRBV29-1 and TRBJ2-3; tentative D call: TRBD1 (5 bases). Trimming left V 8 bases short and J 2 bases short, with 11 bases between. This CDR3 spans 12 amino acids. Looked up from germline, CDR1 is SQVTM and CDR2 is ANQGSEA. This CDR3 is CSSLDNTDTQYF. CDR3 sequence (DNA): TGCAGCTCTTTGGACAACACAGATACGCAGTATTTT.

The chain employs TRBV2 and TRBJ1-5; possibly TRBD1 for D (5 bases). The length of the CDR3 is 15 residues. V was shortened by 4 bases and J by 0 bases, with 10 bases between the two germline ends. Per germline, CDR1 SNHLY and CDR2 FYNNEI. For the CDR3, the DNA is TGTGCCAGCAGTGGACCCGGGACTAGCAATCAGCCCCAGCATTTT. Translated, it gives CASSGPGTSNQPQHF.

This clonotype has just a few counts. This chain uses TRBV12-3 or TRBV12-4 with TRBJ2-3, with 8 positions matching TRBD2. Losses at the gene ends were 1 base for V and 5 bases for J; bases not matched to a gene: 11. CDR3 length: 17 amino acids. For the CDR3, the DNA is TGTGCCAGCAGTTTAGTCGTTTCGGGGGGGCGGAAAGATACGCAGTATTTT. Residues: CASSLVVSGGRKDTQYF.

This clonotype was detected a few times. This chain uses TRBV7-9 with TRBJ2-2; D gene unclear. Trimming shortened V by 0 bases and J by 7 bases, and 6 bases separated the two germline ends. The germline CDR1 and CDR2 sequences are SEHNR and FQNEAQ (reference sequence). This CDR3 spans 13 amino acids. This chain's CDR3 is CASSLAFLGELFF. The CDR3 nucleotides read TGTGCCAGCAGCTTAGCATTCCTCGGGGAGCTGTTTTTT.

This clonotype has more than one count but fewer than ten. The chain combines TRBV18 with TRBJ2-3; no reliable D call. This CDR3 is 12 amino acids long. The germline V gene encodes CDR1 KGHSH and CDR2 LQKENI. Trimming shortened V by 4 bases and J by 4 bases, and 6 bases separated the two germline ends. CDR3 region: CASSRPPDTQYF. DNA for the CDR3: TGTGCCAGCTCACGACCTCCAGATACGCAGTATTTT.

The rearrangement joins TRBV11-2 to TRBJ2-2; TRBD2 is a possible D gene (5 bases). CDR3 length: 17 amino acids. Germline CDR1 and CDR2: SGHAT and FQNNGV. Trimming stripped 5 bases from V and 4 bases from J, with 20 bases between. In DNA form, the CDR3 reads TGTGCCAGCAGCCTGGGGAGAGCTATGCTTTTCACCGGGGAGCTGTTTTTT. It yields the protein CASSLGRAMLFTGELFF. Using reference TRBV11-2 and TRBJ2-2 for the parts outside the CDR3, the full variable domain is EAGVAQSPRYKIIEKRQSVAFWCNPISGHATLYWYQQILGQGPKLLIQFQNNGVVDDSQLPKDRFSAERLKGVDSTLKIQPAKLEDSAVYLCASSLGRAMLFTGELFFGEGSRLTVL.

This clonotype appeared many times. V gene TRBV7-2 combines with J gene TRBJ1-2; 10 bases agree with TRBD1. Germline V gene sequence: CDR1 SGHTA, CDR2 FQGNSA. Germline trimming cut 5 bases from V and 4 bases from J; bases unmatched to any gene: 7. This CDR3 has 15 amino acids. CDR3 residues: CASSLVGTGAYGYTF. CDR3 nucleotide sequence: TGTGCCAGCAGCCTAGTAGGGACAGGGGCCTATGGCTACACCTTC.

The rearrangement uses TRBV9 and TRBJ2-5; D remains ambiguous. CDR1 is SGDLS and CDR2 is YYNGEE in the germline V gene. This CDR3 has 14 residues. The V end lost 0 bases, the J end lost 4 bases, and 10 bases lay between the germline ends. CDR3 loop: CASSVVRDGETQYF. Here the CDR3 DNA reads TGTGCCAGCAGCGTAGTTCGAGATGGAGAGACCCAGTACTTC.

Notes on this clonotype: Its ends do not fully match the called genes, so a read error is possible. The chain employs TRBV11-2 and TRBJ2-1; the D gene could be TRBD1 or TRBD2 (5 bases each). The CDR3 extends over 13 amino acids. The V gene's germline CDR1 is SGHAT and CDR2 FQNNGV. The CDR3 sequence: CANSDSSGTPGFF. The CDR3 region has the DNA TGTGCCAACAGCGATTCTTCCGGGACCCCGGGGTTCTTC.

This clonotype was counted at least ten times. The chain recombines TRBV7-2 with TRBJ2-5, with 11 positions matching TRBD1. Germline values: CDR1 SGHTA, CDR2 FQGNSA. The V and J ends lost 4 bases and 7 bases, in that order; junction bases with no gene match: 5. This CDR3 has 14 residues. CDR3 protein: CASSSQGTGGTQYF. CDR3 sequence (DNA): TGTGCCAGCAGCTCCCAAGGGACAGGGGGGACCCAGTACTTC.

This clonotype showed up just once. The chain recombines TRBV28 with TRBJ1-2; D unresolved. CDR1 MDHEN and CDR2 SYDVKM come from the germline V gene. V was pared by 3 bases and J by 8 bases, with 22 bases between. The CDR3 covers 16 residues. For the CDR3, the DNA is TGTGCCAGCAGTTTGAAGTCCATACCACTAAGCAAAGGCTACACCTTC. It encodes CASSLKSIPLSKGYTF.

CDR3 sequence (DNA): TGTGCCAGCAGTTATTCGTTACAGTCCACAGATACGCAGTATTTT. Its protein is CASSYSLQSTDTQYF. This sequence joins TRBV6-6 and TRBJ2-3, with D uncertain. From germline, CDR1 is MNHNY and CDR2 SVGAGI (reference sequence). V was clipped by 3 bases and J by 2 bases, with 12 bases between them. The CDR3 contains 15 residues.

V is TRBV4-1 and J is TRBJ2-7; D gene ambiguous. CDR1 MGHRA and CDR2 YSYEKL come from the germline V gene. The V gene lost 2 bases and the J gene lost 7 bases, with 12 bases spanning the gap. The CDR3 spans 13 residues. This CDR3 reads CASSQKGSGEQYF. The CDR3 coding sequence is TGCGCCAGCAGCCAAAAGGGCTCTGGTGAGCAGTACTTC.

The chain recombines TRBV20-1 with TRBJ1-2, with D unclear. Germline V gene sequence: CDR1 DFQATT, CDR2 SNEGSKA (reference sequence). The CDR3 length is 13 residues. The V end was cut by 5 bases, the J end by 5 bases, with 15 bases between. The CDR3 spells CSALYYREYGYTF. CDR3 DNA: TGCAGTGCTCTCTACTACAGAGAATATGGCTACACCTTC.

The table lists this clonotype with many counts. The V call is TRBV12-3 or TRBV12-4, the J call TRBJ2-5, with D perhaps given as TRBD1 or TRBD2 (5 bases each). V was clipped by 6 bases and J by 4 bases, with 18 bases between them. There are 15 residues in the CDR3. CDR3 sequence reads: CASSPPGLGVETQYF. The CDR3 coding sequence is TGTGCCAGCAGCCCTCCCGGGTTGGGGGTAGAGACCCAGTACTTC.

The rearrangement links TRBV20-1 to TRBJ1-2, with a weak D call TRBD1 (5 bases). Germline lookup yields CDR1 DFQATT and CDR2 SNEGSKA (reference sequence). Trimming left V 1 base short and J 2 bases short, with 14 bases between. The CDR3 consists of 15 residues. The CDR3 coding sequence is TGCAGTGCTAGAGGGGGGAGCAGGTCCAACTATGGCTACACCTTC. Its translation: CSARGGSRSNYGYTF.

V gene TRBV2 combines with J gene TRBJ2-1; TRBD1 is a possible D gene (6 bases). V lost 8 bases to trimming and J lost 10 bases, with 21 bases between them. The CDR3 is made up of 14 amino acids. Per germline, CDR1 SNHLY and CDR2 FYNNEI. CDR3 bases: TGTGCCAGCCAATTTATGAGACAGGTACTGGAGCAGTTCTTC. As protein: CASQFMRQVLEQFF.

CDR3 nucleotides: TGTGCCAGCAGTTACTCGATACTAGCGGGGAACACAGATACGCAGTATTTT. Its protein product is CASSYSILAGNTDTQYF. This chain connects TRBV6-7 to TRBJ2-3; 10 bases are a match to TRBD2. TRBV6-7 is noted as an ORF with a role that remains uncertain. The junction had 5 bases not matched to a gene; V was cut back by 0 bases and J by 2 bases. The CDR3 runs 17 residues.

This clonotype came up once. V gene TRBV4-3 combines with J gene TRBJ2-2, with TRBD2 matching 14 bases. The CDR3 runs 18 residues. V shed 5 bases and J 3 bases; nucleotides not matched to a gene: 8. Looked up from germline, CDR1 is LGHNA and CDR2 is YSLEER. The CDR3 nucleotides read TGCGCCAGCAGCGCCGGGACTAGCGGGAGTTATGACACCGGGGAGCTGTTTTTT. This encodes CASSAGTSGSYDTGELFF.

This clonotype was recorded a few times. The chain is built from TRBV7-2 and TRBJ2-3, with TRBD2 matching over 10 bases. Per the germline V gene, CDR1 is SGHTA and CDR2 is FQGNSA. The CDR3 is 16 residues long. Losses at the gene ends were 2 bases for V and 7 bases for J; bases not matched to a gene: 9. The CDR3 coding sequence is TGTGCCAGCAGCTTACAAGCGGGGGGGGACTCTAATACGCAGTATTTT. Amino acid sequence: CASSLQAGGDSNTQYF.

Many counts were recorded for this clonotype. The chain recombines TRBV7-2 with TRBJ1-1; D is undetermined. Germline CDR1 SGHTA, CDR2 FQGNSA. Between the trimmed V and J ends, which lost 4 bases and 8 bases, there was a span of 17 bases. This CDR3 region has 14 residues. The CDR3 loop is CASSSHAGQVEAFF. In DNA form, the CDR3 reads TGTGCCAGCAGCTCCCATGCGGGTCAGGTCGAAGCTTTCTTT. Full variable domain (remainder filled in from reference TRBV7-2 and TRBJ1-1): GAGVSQSPSNKVTEKGKDVELRCDPISGHTALYWYRQSLGQGLEFLIYFQGNSAPDKSGLPSDRFSAERTGGSVSTLTIQRTQQEDSAVYLCASSSHAGQVEAFFGQGTRLTVV.

The CDR3 DNA follows: TGCGCCAGCAGCTTGGCCAGTAGGTATGGCTACACCTTC. Protein sequence: CASSLASRYGYTF. The chain uses TRBV5-1 and TRBJ1-2; D not resolved. The length of the CDR3 is 13 residues. With 0 bases removed from V and 5 bases from J, the gap between germline ends came to 8 bases. CDR1 and CDR2 (germline): SGHRS, YFSETQ. The whole variable domain, remainder taken from reference TRBV5-1 and TRBJ1-2, is KAGVTQTPRYLIKTRGQQVTLSCSPISGHRSVSWYQQTPGQGLQFLFEYFSETQRNKGNFPGRFSGRQFSNSRSEMNVSTLELGDSALYLCASSLASRYGYTFGSGTRLTVV.